This T cell receptor (beta chain) was sequenced in a study of cytomegalovirus exposure and HLA in healthy donors. With 4 bases clipped from V and 0 bases from J, the junction kept 6 bases outside the gene matches. CDR1 MGHRA and CDR2 YSYEKL come from the germline V gene. The length of the CDR3 is 17 residues. Researchers ran the PCR with 60 Vbeta and 13 Jbeta primers. The data were produced by immunoSEQ multiplex PCR, yet TCRdb's version contains in-frame clones alone and is incomplete. The sample includes 150,000 or so clones, 80% of them seen just once. In the case of this clone: Its antigen is still unknown.

Whole-study findings and limits: Later on, a genetic analysis was performed. It linked a missense variant in DCLRE1C with V- and J-gene trimming of TCR beta. Reports indicate that TCR beta sequences accurately predicted the HLA-A and HLA-B alleles of most subjects. The study assumed roughly uniform donor sequencing depth for presence/absence analyses. About 87% or about 30% of the time was how often most TCR beta V segments were productive, according to an earlier analysis.

Sequenced input: PBMCs. V gene TRBV4-1 combines with J gene TRBJ2-6; 7 bases align to TRBD1. The TCR comes from a woman aged 40 to 50 in good health and CMV-seropositive. In DNA form, the CDR3 reads TGCGCCAGCAGCCCAACGGGGACAGCCTCTGGGGCCAACGTCCTGACTTTC. This encodes CASSPTGTASGANVLTF.